Listed below are T cell receptor beta chains from one sample, sequenced in a study of blood T cell repertoires in COVID-19. Method: immunoSEQ multiplex PCR; TCRdb's copy keeps in-frame clones and lacks some. This table has about 110,000 clones, over 75% appearing once. Sequencing was done on a sample of peripheral blood. The receptor source for this set is a human donor in a cohort sampled during active COVID-19. The CDR3 runs from the conserved cysteine through the conserved F or W.

TRBJ1-1,TRBV4-1,CASSQESGFGAEAFF
TRBJ2-1,TRBV24-1,CATSDFGTGVNEQFF
TRBJ2-3,TRBV9,CASSALAGGLLMGTDTQYF
TRBJ2-7,TRBV12-3/TRBV12-4,CASRNQVYEQYF
TRBJ1-5,TRBV5-8,CASSGGAGTQGGSNQPQHF
TRBJ2-1,TRBV9,CASSVAYGGYNEQFF
TRBJ2-7,TRBV29-1,CSVGGTGGYEQYF
TRBJ2-5,TRBV7-3,CASSLDRGTSKTQYF
TRBJ2-1,TRBV7-3,CASSSEGLAGNEQFF
TRBJ2-5,TRBV7-9,CASTQGLVETQYF
TRBJ1-1,TRBV3-1/TRBV3-2,CASSRPQGETTEAFF
TRBJ2-6,TRBV15,CATLGGISGANVLTF
TRBJ2-1,TRBV7-8,CASSPGAPSYNEQFF
TRBJ1-5,TRBV18,CASSLGGTGGVSNQPQHF
TRBJ2-2,TRBV6-1,CASSDPGHTGELFF
TRBJ1-5,TRBV4-2,CASSQWTGGGQPQHF
TRBJ2-3,TRBV18,CASSPQTSGGTDTQYF
TRBJ2-1,TRBV5-4,CASSAPSTWEQFF
TRBJ1-1,TRBV5-1,CASCIGGGSDTEAFF
TRBJ2-2,TRBV7-9,CASSFLAGVFPGELFF
TRBJ1-2,TRBV2,CASSVPTGESSLSGYGYTF
TRBJ2-1,TRBV5-1,CASSFDRGPNEQFF